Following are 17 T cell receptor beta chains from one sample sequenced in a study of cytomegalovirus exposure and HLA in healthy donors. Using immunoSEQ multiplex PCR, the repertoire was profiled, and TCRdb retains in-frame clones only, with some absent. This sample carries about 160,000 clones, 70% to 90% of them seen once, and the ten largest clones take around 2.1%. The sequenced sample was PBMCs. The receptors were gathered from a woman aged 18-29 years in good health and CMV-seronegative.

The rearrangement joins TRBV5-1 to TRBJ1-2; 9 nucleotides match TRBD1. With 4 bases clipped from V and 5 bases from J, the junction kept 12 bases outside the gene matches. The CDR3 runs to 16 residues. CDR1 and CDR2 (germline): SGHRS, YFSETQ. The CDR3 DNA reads TGCGCCAGCAGCCCCGACTCACAGGGGGCAAGATATGGCTACACCTTC. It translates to CASSPDSQGARYGYTF.

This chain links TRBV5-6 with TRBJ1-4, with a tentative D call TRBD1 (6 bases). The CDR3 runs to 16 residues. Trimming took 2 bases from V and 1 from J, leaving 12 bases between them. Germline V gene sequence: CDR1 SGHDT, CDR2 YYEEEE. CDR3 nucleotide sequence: TGTGCCAGCAGCTTTAGGGCGACAGGAACTAATGAAAAACTGTTTTTT. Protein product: CASSFRATGTNEKLFF.

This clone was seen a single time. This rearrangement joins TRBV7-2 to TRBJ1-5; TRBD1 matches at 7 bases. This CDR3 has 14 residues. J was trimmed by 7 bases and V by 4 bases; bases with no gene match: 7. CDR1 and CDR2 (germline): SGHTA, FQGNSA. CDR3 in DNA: TGTGCCAGCAGCTCTCACTTACAGGGGCAGCCCCAGCATTTT. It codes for CASSSHLQGQPQHF. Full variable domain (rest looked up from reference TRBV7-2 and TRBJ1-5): GAGVSQSPSNKVTEKGKDVELRCDPISGHTALYWYRQSLGQGLEFLIYFQGNSAPDKSGLPSDRFSAERTGGSVSTLTIQRTQQEDSAVYLCASSSHLQGQPQHFGDGTRLSIL.

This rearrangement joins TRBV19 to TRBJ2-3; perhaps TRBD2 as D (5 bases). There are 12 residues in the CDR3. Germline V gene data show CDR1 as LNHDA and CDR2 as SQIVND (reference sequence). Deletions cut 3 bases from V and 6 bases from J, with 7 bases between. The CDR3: CASSIRGDTQYF. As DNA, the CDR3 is TGTGCCAGTAGTATTAGAGGGGATACGCAGTATTTT.

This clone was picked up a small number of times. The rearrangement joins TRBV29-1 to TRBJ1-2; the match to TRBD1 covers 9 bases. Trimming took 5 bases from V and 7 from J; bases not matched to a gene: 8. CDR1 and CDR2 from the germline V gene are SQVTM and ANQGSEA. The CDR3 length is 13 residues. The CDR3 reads CSVRDRVDSGYTF. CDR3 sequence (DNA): TGCAGCGTTAGGGACAGGGTCGACAGTGGCTACACCTTC.

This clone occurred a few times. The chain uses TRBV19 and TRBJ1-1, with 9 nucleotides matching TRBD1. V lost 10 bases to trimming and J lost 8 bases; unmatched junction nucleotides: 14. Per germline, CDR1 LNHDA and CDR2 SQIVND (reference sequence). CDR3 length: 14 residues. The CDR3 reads CATLVGQGRSEAFF. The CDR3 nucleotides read TGTGCCACCCTAGTGGGACAGGGAAGGTCCGAAGCTTTCTTT.

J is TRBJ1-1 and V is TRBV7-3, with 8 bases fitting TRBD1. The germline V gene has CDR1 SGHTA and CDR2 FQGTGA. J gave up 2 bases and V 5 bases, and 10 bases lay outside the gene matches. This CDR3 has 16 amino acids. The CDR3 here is CASSQTGAQYNTEAFF. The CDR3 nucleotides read TGTGCCAGCAGCCAGACAGGGGCCCAATATAACACTGAAGCTTTCTTT.

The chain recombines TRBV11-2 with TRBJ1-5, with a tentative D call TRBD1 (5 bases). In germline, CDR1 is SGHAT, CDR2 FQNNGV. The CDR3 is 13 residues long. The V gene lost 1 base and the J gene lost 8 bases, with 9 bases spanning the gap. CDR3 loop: CASSLAGREPQHF. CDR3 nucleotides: TGTGCCAGCAGCTTAGCAGGGAGGGAGCCCCAGCATTTT.

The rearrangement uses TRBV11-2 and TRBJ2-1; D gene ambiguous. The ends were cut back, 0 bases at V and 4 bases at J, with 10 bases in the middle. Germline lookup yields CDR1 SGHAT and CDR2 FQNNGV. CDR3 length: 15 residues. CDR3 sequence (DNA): TGTGCCAGCAGCTTAGAGGAACAGCCTTACAATGAGCAGTTCTTC. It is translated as CASSLEEQPYNEQFF.

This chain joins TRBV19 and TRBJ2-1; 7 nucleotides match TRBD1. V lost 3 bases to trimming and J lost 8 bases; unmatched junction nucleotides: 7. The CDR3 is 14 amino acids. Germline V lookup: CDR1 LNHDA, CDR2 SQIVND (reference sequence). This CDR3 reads CASSMGQLPHEQFF. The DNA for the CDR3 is TGTGCCAGTAGTATGGGACAGCTACCCCATGAGCAGTTCTTC.

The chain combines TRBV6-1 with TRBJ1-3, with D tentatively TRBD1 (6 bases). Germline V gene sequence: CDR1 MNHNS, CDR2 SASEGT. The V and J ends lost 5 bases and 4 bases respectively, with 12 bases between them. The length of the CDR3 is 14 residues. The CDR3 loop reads CASSTVGQGNTIYF. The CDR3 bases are TGTGCCAGCAGTACGGTTGGACAGGGAAACACCATATATTTT.

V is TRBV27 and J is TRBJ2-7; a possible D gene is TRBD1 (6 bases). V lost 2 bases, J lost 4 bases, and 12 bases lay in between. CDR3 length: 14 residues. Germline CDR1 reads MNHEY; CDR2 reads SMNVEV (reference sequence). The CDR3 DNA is TGTGCCAGCAGTTTAGGACAGTATCAGTACGAGCAGTACTTC. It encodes CASSLGQYQYEQYF.

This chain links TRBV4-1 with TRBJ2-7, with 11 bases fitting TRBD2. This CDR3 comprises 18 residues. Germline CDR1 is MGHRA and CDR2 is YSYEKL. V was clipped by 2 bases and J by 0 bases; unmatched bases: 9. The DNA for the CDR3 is TGCGCCAGCAGCCAAAGCTGGCTAGCGGGGGGATCCTCCTACGAGCAGTACTTC. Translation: CASSQSWLAGGSSYEQYF.

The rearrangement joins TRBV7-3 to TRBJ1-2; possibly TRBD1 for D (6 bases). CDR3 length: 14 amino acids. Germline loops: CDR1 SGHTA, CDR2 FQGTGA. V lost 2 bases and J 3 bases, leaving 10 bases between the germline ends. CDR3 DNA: TGTGCCAGCAGCTTAGACAGGACAGACTATGGCTACACCTTC. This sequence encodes CASSLDRTDYGYTF.

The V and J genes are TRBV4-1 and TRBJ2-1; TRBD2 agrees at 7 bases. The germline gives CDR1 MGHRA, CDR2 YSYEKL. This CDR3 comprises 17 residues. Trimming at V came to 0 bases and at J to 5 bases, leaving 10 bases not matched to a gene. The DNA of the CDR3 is TGCGCCAGCAGCCAAGAACCGACTAGCCGGGGAAACAATGAGCAGTTCTTC. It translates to CASSQEPTSRGNNEQFF.

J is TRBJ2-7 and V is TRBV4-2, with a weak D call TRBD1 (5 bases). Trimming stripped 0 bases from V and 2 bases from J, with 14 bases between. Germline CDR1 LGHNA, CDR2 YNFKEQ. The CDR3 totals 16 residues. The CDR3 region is CASSQDGADKTYEQYF. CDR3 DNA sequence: TGTGCCAGCAGCCAAGATGGGGCAGATAAAACCTACGAGCAGTACTTC.

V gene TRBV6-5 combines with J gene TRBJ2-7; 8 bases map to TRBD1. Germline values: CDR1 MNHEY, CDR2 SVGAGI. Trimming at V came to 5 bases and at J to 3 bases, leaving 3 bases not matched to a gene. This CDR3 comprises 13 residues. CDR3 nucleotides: TGTGCCAGCAGTCTCGGGACAGGCTACGAGCAGTACTTC. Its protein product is CASSLGTGYEQYF.